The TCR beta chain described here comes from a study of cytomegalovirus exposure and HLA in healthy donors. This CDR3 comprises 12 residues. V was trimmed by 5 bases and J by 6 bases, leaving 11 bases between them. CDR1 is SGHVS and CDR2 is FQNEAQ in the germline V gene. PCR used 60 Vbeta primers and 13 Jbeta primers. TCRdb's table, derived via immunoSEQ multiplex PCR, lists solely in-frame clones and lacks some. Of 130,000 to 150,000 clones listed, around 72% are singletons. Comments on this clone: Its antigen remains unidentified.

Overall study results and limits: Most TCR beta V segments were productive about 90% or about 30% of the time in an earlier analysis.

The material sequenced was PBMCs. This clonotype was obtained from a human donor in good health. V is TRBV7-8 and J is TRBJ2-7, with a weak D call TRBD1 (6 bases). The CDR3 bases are TGTGCCAGCAGCCATCACAGGGCCGAGCAGTACTTC. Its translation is CASSHHRAEQYF.